Reported below is one T cell receptor beta chain. V was pared by 4 bases and J by 2 bases, with 7 bases between. The length of the CDR3 is 13 residues. Germline V CDR1 and CDR2: LGHNA, YNFKEQ. The data are from a study of tumor-infiltrating lymphocytes in oesophageal squamous cell carcinoma. TCRdb ran MiXCR on the PCR reads and lists one entry per CDR3 protein. The sample holds a few thousand distinct CDR3 sequences, 14% to 15% seen once. The receptor comes from a male donor with esophageal squamous cell carcinoma. The sample comprised esophageal tumor tissue. V usage is TRBV4-2 and J usage is TRBJ2-3; tentatively, D is TRBD2 (6 bases). In DNA, the CDR3 is TGTGCCAGCAGCCGGACTACCACAGATACGCAGTATTTT. Its protein is CASSRTTTDTQYF.